This T cell receptor beta chain was found in a study of cytomegalovirus exposure and HLA in healthy donors. CDR1 MGHDK and CDR2 SYGVNS come from the germline V gene. The germline V and J ends were trimmed by 3 bases and 0 bases, with 11 bases remaining between them. This CDR3 is 15 amino acids long. This clone was found a few times. What it binds is not known. Study-wide results and caveats: The study designated about 160 TCR beta chains cytomegalovirus-associated. An ancestry cluster, one associated with Asian ancestry, reportedly showed fewer N-insertions than the approximately 650-donor mean in a later analysis. TCR beta V segments were, for the most part, productive about 87% or about 30% of the time in an earlier analysis. Accurate prediction of most subjects' HLA-A and HLA-B alleles from TCR beta sequences was reported.

In the PCR, 60 Vbeta and 13 Jbeta primers were used. TCRdb's table, derived via immunoSEQ multiplex PCR, lists solely in-frame clones and lacks some. This sample has approximately 150,000 clones, with about three quarters found just once. The chain combines TRBV25-1 with TRBJ1-1; D ambiguous. The source material was PBMCs. This TCR came from a woman in her 40s in good health and CMV-seropositive. In DNA, the CDR3 is TGTGCCAGCAGTGAGGGAGAGGGAGTGAACACTGAAGCTTTCTTT. This codes for CASSEGEGVNTEAFF. Full variable domain (missing parts from reference TRBV25-1 and TRBJ1-1): EADIYQTPRYLVIGTGKKITLECSQTMGHDKMYWYQQDPGMELHLIHYSYGVNSTEKGDLSSESTVSRIRTEHFPLTLESARPSHTSQYLCASSEGEGVNTEAFFGQGTRLTVV.